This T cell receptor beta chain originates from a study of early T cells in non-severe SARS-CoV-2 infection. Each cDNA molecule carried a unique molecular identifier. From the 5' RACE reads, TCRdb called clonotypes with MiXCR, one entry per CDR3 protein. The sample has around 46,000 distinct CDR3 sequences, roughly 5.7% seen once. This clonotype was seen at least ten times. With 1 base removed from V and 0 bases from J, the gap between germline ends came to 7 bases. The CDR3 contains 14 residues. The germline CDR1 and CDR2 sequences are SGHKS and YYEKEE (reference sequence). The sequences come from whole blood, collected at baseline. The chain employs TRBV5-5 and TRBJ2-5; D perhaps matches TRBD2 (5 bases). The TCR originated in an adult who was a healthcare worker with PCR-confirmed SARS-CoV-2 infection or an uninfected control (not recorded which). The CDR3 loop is CASSLLANQETQYF. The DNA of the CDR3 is TGTGCCAGCAGCTTGCTAGCTAACCAAGAGACCCAGTACTTC.